Described below is a single TCR beta chain sequence and its context. Its specificity is unknown. The record originates from a study of shared clonotypes between healthy human individuals. Study-wide results and caveats: Specimens sampled were limited to blood, with tissue repertoires likely differing.

The germline gives CDR1 SQVTM, CDR2 ANQGSEA. The ends lost 8 bases at V and 7 bases at J; junction bases unmatched: 17. The CDR3 contains 15 residues. Clones were sequenced by immunoSEQ multiplex PCR, and TCRdb holds only the in-frame ones, with some missing. The data show about 2.3 million clones, with 85% to 95% seen just once and about 0.39% held by the top ten. The sample consisted of naive CD4+ T cells from PBMCs. As to subset: CD45RA+ positively selected. This chain connects TRBV29-1 to TRBJ2-1; TRBD2 matches 7 bases. The sequence was collected from a man younger than 35 in good health. Some clones in this sample may be carry-over from other donors' samples. The chain's CDR3 is CSTGTGRTRGNEQFF. As DNA, the CDR3 is TGCAGCACCGGGACCGGGAGGACCCGGGGGAATGAGCAGTTCTTC.